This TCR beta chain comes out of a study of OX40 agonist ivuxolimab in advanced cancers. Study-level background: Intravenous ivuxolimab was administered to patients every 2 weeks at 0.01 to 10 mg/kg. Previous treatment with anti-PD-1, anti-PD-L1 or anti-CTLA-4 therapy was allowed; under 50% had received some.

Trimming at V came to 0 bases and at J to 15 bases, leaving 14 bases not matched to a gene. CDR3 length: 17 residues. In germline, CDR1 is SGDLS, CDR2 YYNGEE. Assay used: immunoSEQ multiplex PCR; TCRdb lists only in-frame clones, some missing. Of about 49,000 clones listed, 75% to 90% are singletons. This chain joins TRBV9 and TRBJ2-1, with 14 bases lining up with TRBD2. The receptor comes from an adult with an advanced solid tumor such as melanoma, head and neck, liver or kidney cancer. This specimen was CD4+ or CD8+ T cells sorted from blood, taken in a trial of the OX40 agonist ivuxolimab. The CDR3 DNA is TGTGCCAGCAGCGTAGGGATCCAGGGACTAGCGGGGGAAGAGGGGTTCTTC. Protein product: CASSVGIQGLAGEEGFF.